The 22 T cell receptor beta chains below all came from one sample that was sequenced in a study of tumor-infiltrating lymphocytes in primary liver carcinoma. A constant-region primer primed TCR beta cDNA synthesis from about 550 ng of total RNA. Three-round nested multiplex PCR performed with slightly modified ARM-PCR produced the TCR beta libraries. Researchers ran the first two PCR rounds for roughly 10 cycles each with TRBV1-TRBV30 forward primers and a C-beta reverse primer. TCRdb re-called the multiplex PCR reads through MiXCR, storing one row per CDR3 protein. The sample holds tens of thousands of distinct CDR3 sequences, roughly 70% seen once. The tissue used was unsorted bulk material of about 19-33 mg. RNA and DNA were co-extracted from it with the AllPrep DNA/RNA mini kit. Sequenced: liver tumor tissue from sampling region 3. Specified subset: tumor region T3, left-lateral pole. The source of these receptors is a woman in her 30s with primary liver carcinoma and hepatitis B virus infection.

This clonotype has at least ten counts. V usage is TRBV4-1 and J usage is TRBJ2-2; TRBD2 is a possible D gene (5 bases). The CDR3 is made up of 18 amino acids. Germline V gene sequence: CDR1 MGHRA, CDR2 YSYEKL. Trimming removed 0 bases from V and 3 bases from J, with 17 bases in between. CDR3 residues: CASSQDPLRGADTGELFF. CDR3 sequence (DNA): TGCGCCAGCAGCCAAGATCCCCTTCGGGGAGCGGACACCGGGGAGCTGTTTTTT.

Notes on this clonotype: The junction departs from the called germline gene at one end, perhaps through a read error. The chain has TRBV11-2 and TRBJ2-1, with 11 bases lining up with TRBD2. Germline V gives CDR1 SGHAT, CDR2 FQNNGV. The CDR3 loop spans 16 amino acids. The DNA for the CDR3 is TGTGTCAGCAACACCTCTCTAGCGGGAGGATACAATAAGCAGTTCTTC. Protein product: CVSNTSLAGGYNKQFF.

Note on this clonotype: Sequence at one end of the junction differs from germline and may be a read error. The chain employs TRBV10-3 and TRBJ2-5, with D perhaps given as TRBD1 or TRBD2 (5 bases each). The CDR3 runs 15 residues. The germline CDR1 and CDR2 sequences are ENHRY and SYGVKD. CDR3 in amino acids: CAISESAARQGTQYF. CDR3 sequence (DNA): TGTGCCATCAGTGAGTCGGCTGCCAGACAAGGGACCCAATACTTC.

This clonotype was seen more than once but under ten times. The genes are TRBV4-2 and TRBJ2-1; possible D gene TRBD1, 6 bases. Deletions cut 4 bases from V and 15 bases from J, with 19 bases between. Germline V lookup: CDR1 LGHNA, CDR2 YNFKEQ. The CDR3 runs to 13 residues. For the CDR3, the DNA is TGTGCCAGCAGCCTGGGGGCTAGGAATAAGCGGTTCTTC. It encodes CASSLGARNKRFF.

On this clonotype itself: A much larger clone differs by one base, so this may be a read error. The chain combines TRBV7-3 with TRBJ2-7; D is unclear. The CDR3 runs to 13 residues. CDR1 is SGHTA and CDR2 is FQGTGA in the germline V gene. The CDR3: CTSSLNRAHEQYF. CDR3 nucleotide sequence: TGTACCAGCAGCTTAAATCGGGCTCACGAGCAGTACTTC.

This clonotype was observed a few times. The V call is TRBV28, the J call TRBJ1-2; no reliable D call. Germline values: CDR1 MDHEN, CDR2 SYDVKM. The length of the CDR3 is 12 residues. V dropped 3 bases and J dropped 5 bases, with 7 bases sitting between them. As DNA, the CDR3 is TGTGCCAGCAGTTTGGCAACATATGGCTACACCTTC. Amino acids: CASSLATYGYTF.

In the case of this clonotype: One end of the junction is discordant with germline, which a read error may explain. This rearrangement joins TRBV11-2 to TRBJ1-2; 7 bases line up with TRBD1. This CDR3 has 13 residues. Germline V gene sequence: CDR1 SGHAT, CDR2 FQNNGV. The CDR3 spells CAITQGGGGGSTF. CDR3 nucleotides: TGTGCCATTACTCAGGGGGGGGGTGGAGGCTCCACCTTC. Combining the CDR3 with reference TRBV11-2 and TRBJ1-2 gives the whole variable domain EAGVAQSPRYKIIEKRQSVAFWCNPISGHATLYWYQQILGQGPKLLIQFQNNGVVDDSQLPKDRFSAERLKGVDSTLKIQPAKLEDSAVYLCAITQGGGGGSTFGSGTRLTVV.

A remark on this clonotype: A read error may account for a junction end that differs from germline. The J gene is TRBJ1-2, the V gene TRBV6-6; D is unresolved. Germline CDR1 and CDR2: MNHNY and SVGAGI (reference sequence). CDR3 length: 17 residues. The CDR3 region has the DNA TGCGCCGGCAGTACCGATGCGGCGCAGACTGTGTACTATGGCTACACCTTC. It encodes CAGSTDAAQTVYYGYTF.

A few counts support this clonotype. This may arise from a read error, as a much more abundant clone is one base away. The V and J genes are TRBV11-2 and TRBJ1-3; D gene uncertain. The length of the CDR3 is 15 residues. Germline V CDR1 and CDR2: SGHAT, FQNNGV. CDR3 sequence: CASSLDGYSGNTMYF. The CDR3, as DNA: TGTGCCAGCAGCTTAGACGGCTACTCTGGAAACACCATGTATTTT.

The rearrangement links TRBV12-3 or TRBV12-4 to TRBJ2-5; perhaps TRBD2 as D (6 bases). The CDR3 consists of 14 residues. Trimming shortened V by 7 bases and J by 7 bases, and 19 bases separated the two germline ends. CDR3 coding DNA: TGTGCCAGCAATTCAACAGCGAGGGGAGGGACCCAGTACTTC. Protein sequence: CASNSTARGGTQYF.

Note on this clonotype: The CDR3 end shows no conserved phenylalanine or tryptophan, and so a read error is likely. The V call is TRBV6-1, the J call TRBJ1-5, with a weak D call TRBD1 (6 bases). Germline V gene lookup returns CDR1 MNHNS and CDR2 SASEGT. CDR3 length: 16 amino acids. Trimming removed 2 bases from V and 3 bases from J, with 14 bases in between. CDR3 bases: TGTGCCAGCAGTGAAAGGAGGGGGGCAATCAATCAGCCCCAGCATTCT. It encodes CASSERRGAINQPQHS.

Worth noting for this clonotype: The junction departs from the called germline gene at one end, perhaps through a read error. The rearrangement links TRBV28 to TRBJ2-1; no clear D. Germline CDR1 and CDR2: MDHEN and SYDVKM. The CDR3 is 15 residues long. The CDR3 region is CASRADSSSYNEHFF. Here the CDR3 DNA reads TGTGCCAGCAGGGCCGACTCAAGCTCCTACAATGAGCATTTCTTC. The whole variable domain, filled in from reference TRBV28 and TRBJ2-1, reads DVKVTQSSRYLVKRTGEKVFLECVQDMDHENMFWYRQDPGLGLRLIYFSYDVKMKEKGDIPEGYSVSREKKERFSLILESASTNQTSMYLCASRADSSSYNEHFFGPGTRLTVL.

Concerning this clonotype itself: One junction end disagrees with the germline gene, perhaps due to a read error. The CDR3 coding sequence is TGTGCCTGCAGCCCCACTAGTGGGGACCGGGGGAATGAACAGTTCTTC. Translation: CACSPTSGDRGNEQFF. The gene calls are TRBV11-2 and TRBJ2-1; a weak D match, TRBD2 (6 bases). Germline CDR1 is SGHAT and CDR2 is FQNNGV. The CDR3 has 16 amino acids.

This clonotype was found once. With a much larger clone just one base away, this may be a read error. The genes are TRBV11-2 and TRBJ2-7; D unresolved. CDR1 is SGHAT, CDR2 FQNNGV, per germline. This CDR3 contains 13 residues. CDR3 residues: CTSSLSARVQQYF. CDR3 bases: TGTACCAGCAGCTTAAGTGCACGGGTCCAGCAGTACTTC.

Concerning this clonotype itself: The conserved phenylalanine or tryptophan normally closing the CDR3 is absent here, so this likely arose from a read error. This sequence joins TRBV5-4 and TRBJ2-3, with 10 bases matching TRBD2. The CDR3 runs 18 residues. Germline V gene lookup returns CDR1 SGHNT and CDR2 YYREEE (reference sequence). The chain's CDR3 is CASSNPAASGSRPDTQYL. For the CDR3, the DNA is TGTGCCAGCAGTAACCCGGCGGCTAGCGGGAGTCGGCCAGATACACAGTATTTA.

Of note for this clonotype: One junction end does not reproduce the germline sequence, and a read error may be involved. V and J are TRBV7-9 and TRBJ2-3; D perhaps matches TRBD1 (6 bases). The CDR3 consists of 17 residues. Germline lookup yields CDR1 SEHNR and CDR2 FQNEAQ (reference sequence). The CDR3 sequence is CASSLGNIGSRTDTHYF. The CDR3 coding sequence is TGTGCCAGCAGCTTAGGAAACATAGGGTCAAGGACAGATACGCATTATTTT.

About this clonotype: The conserved phenylalanine or tryptophan normally closing the CDR3 is absent here, so this likely arose from a read error. The rearrangement joins TRBV29-1 to TRBJ2-1; maybe TRBD1 (5 bases). Trimming stripped 7 bases from V and 6 bases from J, with 13 bases between. This CDR3 spans 12 amino acids. Germline assignment: CDR1 SQVTM and CDR2 ANQGSEA. CDR3 bases: TGCAGCGCCCTAAGGGGCTGCAATGAGCAGTTCTTA. As protein: CSALRGCNEQFL.

This clonotype occurred a few times. This rearrangement joins TRBV11-2 to TRBJ1-3; D may be TRBD1 (6 bases). This CDR3 has 19 residues. The V end lost 4 bases, the J end lost 0 bases, and 22 bases lay between the germline ends. Germline V gene data show CDR1 as SGHAT and CDR2 as FQNNGV. The CDR3 loop is CASSSRPVRGAYSGNTIYF. DNA of the CDR3: TGTGCCAGCAGCTCACGCCCGGTCAGGGGAGCGTACTCTGGAAACACCATATATTTT.

V and J are TRBV29-1 and TRBJ2-1; weak D call: TRBD1 (5 bases). The CDR3 loop spans 12 amino acids. V gave up 7 bases and J gave up 8 bases, with 15 bases separating them. Germline loops: CDR1 SQVTM, CDR2 ANQGSEA. DNA for the CDR3: TGCAGCGCCCTAAGGGGCTGCTATGAGCAGTTCTTC. Translating it yields CSALRGCYEQFF.

The J gene is TRBJ2-5, the V gene TRBV11-2; TRBD1 agrees at 9 bases. Germline values: CDR1 SGHAT, CDR2 FQNNGV. The CDR3 spans 17 residues. V lost 5 bases and J lost 5; bases outside the gene matches: 15. CDR3 DNA: TGTGCCAGCAGCCCAGGCCCCCCGGGACAGGGCTGGGAGACCCAGTACTTC. It yields the protein CASSPGPPGQGWETQYF.

As for this clonotype: Without the conserved terminal phenylalanine or tryptophan, this CDR3 likely stems from a read error. The chain recombines TRBV11-2 with TRBJ1-6; D perhaps matches TRBD1 (5 bases). This CDR3 region has 15 residues. Germline CDR1 and CDR2: SGHAT and FQNNGV. This chain's CDR3 is CAGSLETGGNSPLHL. CDR3 nucleotide sequence: TGTGCCGGCAGCTTAGAAACAGGAGGCAATTCACCCCTCCACTTG.

A word on this clonotype: One junction end does not reproduce the germline sequence, and a read error may be involved. The rearrangement joins TRBV2 to TRBJ2-7; 7 bases agree with TRBD2. CDR3 size: 13 residues. Looked up from germline, CDR1 is SNHLY and CDR2 is FYNNEI. CDR3 in amino acids: CASTCREGLERYF. CDR3 coding DNA: TGTGCCAGCACTTGCAGGGAGGGTCTCGAGCGGTACTTC.